The clone carrying this T cell receptor beta chain was counted once. The data were taken from a study of blood T cell repertoires in COVID-19. Per the germline V gene, CDR1 is DFQATT and CDR2 is SNEGSKA (reference sequence). Between the trimmed V and J ends, which lost 3 bases and 0 bases, there was a span of 11 bases. The CDR3 runs to 15 residues. TCRdb's copy holds only in-frame clones and misses some; the assay was immunoSEQ multiplex PCR. The sample includes about 250,000 clones, roughly 85% of them seen just once. The origin of this receptor is a woman aged 50 to 60 with acute COVID-19. The chain joins TRBV20-1 to TRBJ1-4; tentative D call: TRBD1 (5 bases). Sample: PBMCs or T cells enriched from blood (not recorded which). The CDR3 DNA reads TGCAGTGCTAGTAAGCGACAGTCAACTAATGAAAAACTGTTTTTT. It yields the protein CSASKRQSTNEKLFF.